These T cell receptor beta chains were read from a single sample in a study of neurological immune-mediated disorders. TCRdb used MiXCR to reprocess the 5' RACE reads, holding one entry per CDR3 protein. In the table there are some 50,000 distinct CDR3 sequences, about 2% of which are singletons. The sequenced sample consisted of PBMCs. The receptors here all came from a woman in her thirties or forties with multiple sclerosis. Each CDR3 is given with its conserved first and last residue. Fields, in order: D gene, clone size, J gene, V gene, CDR3 protein, CDR3 DNA. The D gene is left open where the match is weak. The size entry gives once, few, many, or a class for an expanded clone.

>TRBD1|many|TRBJ1-4|TRBV9
CASSALGTATTNEKLFF
TGTGCCAGCAGCGCGTTGGGGACAGCGACAACTAATGAAAAACTGTTTTTT
>TRBD1|many|TRBJ1-4|TRBV12-3/TRBV12-4
CASSFRDRDEKLFF
TGTGCCAGCAGTTTCCGGGACAGGGATGAAAAACTGTTTTTT
>NA|many|TRBJ1-4|TRBV18
CASSPQRLTNEKLFF
TGTGCCAGCTCACCACAAAGGTTGACTAATGAAAAACTGTTTTTT
>TRBD1|many|TRBJ1-2|TRBV5-1
CASSRLQGANYGYTF
TGCGCCAGCAGCCGACTTCAGGGGGCGAACTATGGCTACACCTTC
>NA|many|TRBJ2-3|TRBV18
CASSPPGDTQYF
TGTGCCAGCTCACCACCGGGGGATACGCAGTATTTT
>NA|many|TRBJ1-2|TRBV29-1
CSVSPPGDGYTF
TGCAGCGTCAGCCCCCCAGGGGATGGCTACACCTTC
>NA|many|TRBJ1-5|TRBV7-6
CASSLGTPLGGQPQHF
TGTGCCAGCAGCTTAGGGACTCCCTTGGGGGGTCAGCCCCAGCATTTT
>TRBD1|many|TRBJ1-4|TRBV29-1
CSARDSSFEKLFF
TGCAGCGCGAGGGACAGTTCTTTTGAAAAACTGTTTTTT
>TRBD1|many|TRBJ1-2|TRBV4-1
CASSRLPDRGHNGYTF
TGCGCCAGCAGCCGCCTTCCTGACAGGGGGCATAATGGCTACACCTTC
>NA|few|TRBJ2-3|TRBV11-2
CASSSSTDYTDTQYF
TGTGCCAGCAGCTCAAGCACGGATTACACAGATACGCAGTATTTT
>TRBD1|many|TRBJ2-6|TRBV5-8
CASGGQGTVLTF
TGTGCCAGCGGCGGACAGGGCACCGTCCTGACTTTC
>NA|many|TRBJ1-1|TRBV5-1
CASYLAPDTEAFF
TGCGCCAGCTACCTAGCTCCCGACACTGAAGCTTTCTTT
>NA|many|TRBJ1-5|TRBV7-8
CASSLGGRDSNQPQHF
TGTGCCAGCAGCTTAGGGGGCAGGGATAGCAATCAGCCCCAGCATTTT
>NA|many|TRBJ2-7|TRBV12-3/TRBV12-4
CASSFSISYEQYF
TGTGCCAGCAGTTTTTCCATCTCCTACGAGCAGTACTTC
>NA|many|TRBJ2-2|TRBV5-1
CASSPDSSNTGELFF
TGCGCCAGCAGCCCCGATTCAAGTAACACCGGGGAGCTGTTTTTT
>TRBD1|many|TRBJ1-1|TRBV20-1
CSARARDRRREAFF
TGCAGTGCTAGAGCCCGGGACAGGCGGAGAGAAGCTTTCTTT
>NA|many|TRBJ2-3|TRBV5-1
CASSSGEASTDTQYF
TGCGCCAGCAGCTCCGGGGAGGCTAGCACAGATACGCAGTATTTT
>NA|many|TRBJ2-7|TRBV5-1
CASSLDGLASYEQYF
TGCGCCAGCAGCTTAGATGGACTTGCCTCGTACGAGCAGTACTTC
>NA|many|TRBJ1-2|TRBV12-3/TRBV12-4
CAIYRVGNYGYTF
TGTGCCATCTACAGGGTTGGGAACTATGGCTACACCTTC
>TRBD2|many|TRBJ2-1|TRBV5-1
CASSSGLEAEVNEQFF
TGCGCCAGCAGCTCGGGACTAGAGGCTGAGGTCAATGAGCAGTTCTTC
>NA|many|TRBJ2-7|TRBV29-1
CSVGPKDTASLEQYF
TGCAGCGTTGGGCCGAAGGACACAGCCTCCCTCGAGCAGTACTTC
>NA|few|TRBJ1-1|TRBV5-1
CASSWGGGVNTEAFF
TGCGCCAGCAGCTGGGGCGGGGGGGTGAACACTGAAGCTTTCTTT
>TRBD1|many|TRBJ1-2|TRBV20-1
CSARGDRGLDGYTF
TGCAGTGCTCGAGGGGACAGGGGGCTGGATGGCTACACCTTC
>NA|many|TRBJ1-5|TRBV20-1
CSARDVSYSNQPQHF
TGCAGTGCTAGAGATGTTTCCTATAGCAATCAGCCCCAGCATTTT
>TRBD2|many|TRBJ2-1|TRBV20-1
CSARRGLEAGEQFF
TGCAGTGCTAGAAGGGGACTAGAGGCCGGTGAGCAGTTCTTC
>NA|many|TRBJ1-2|TRBV12-3/TRBV12-4
CASSLSPYGYTF
TGTGCCAGCAGTTTGTCGCCCTATGGCTACACCTTC
>NA|many|TRBJ2-3|TRBV5-1
CASSLGGFTDTQYF
TGCGCCAGCAGCTTGGGGGGATTCACAGATACGCAGTATTTT
>NA|many|TRBJ2-1|TRBV3-1
CASSQGDGPYHEQFF
TGTGCCAGCAGCCAAGGGGACGGCCCCTATCATGAGCAGTTCTTC